The 13 T cell receptor beta chains below all came from one sample that was sequenced in a study of CD8+ T cells in alopecia areata. After isolation, RNA underwent reverse transcription to generate cDNA as the sequencing template. The method was immunoSEQ multiplex PCR; TCRdb's version includes in-frame clones alone and lacks a portion of them. The data contain 70,000 or so clones, approximately 28% of them singletons. Treatment in this sample: oral pan-JAK inhibitor, 5-10 mg twice daily. The starting material was CD8+ T cells sorted from blood, obtained at week 4, from a patient treated with tofacitinib. The receptors derive from a human donor with alopecia areata.

J is TRBJ2-7 and V is TRBV9; 9 bases are a match to TRBD2. There are 15 residues in the CDR3. V lost 0 bases, J lost 5 bases, and 6 bases stayed unmatched. Germline V gene data show CDR1 as SGDLS and CDR2 as YYNGEE. The CDR3 is CASSVGSGSLDEQYF. The CDR3 DNA follows: TGTGCCAGCAGCGTAGGTAGCGGGAGCTTGGACGAGCAGTACTTC.

V gene TRBV6-1 combines with J gene TRBJ1-2, with 7 bases matching TRBD1. The germline CDR1 and CDR2 sequences are MNHNS and SASEGT. The length of the CDR3 is 15 residues. J lost 5 bases, V lost 0 bases, and 6 bases had no gene match. The CDR3 DNA sequence: TGTGCCAGCAGTGAAGCAATAACAGGGGCATATGGCTACACCTTC. Translated: CASSEAITGAYGYTF.

J is TRBJ1-5 and V is TRBV27; 8 bases are shared with TRBD1. Looked up from germline, CDR1 is MNHEY and CDR2 is SMNVEV (reference sequence). CDR3 length: 15 residues. Unmatched junction bases numbered 11, after V lost 6 bases and J lost 7 bases. CDR3 protein: CASSPAQGASQPQHF. CDR3 sequence (DNA): TGTGCCAGCAGCCCAGCCCAGGGGGCAAGCCAGCCCCAGCATTTT.

In this sample, this clone turned up once. The rearrangement links TRBV6-1 to TRBJ2-7; possible D gene TRBD1, 5 bases. The germline V and J ends were trimmed by 7 bases and 5 bases, with 9 bases remaining between them. From germline, CDR1 is MNHNS and CDR2 SASEGT. The CDR3 loop spans 11 amino acids. CDR3 residues: CASMGPDEQYF. Written as DNA, the CDR3 is TGTGCCAGCATGGGGCCGGACGAGCAGTACTTC.

In this sample, this clone turned up once. This chain connects TRBV7-9 to TRBJ2-7; maybe TRBD1 (5 bases). V dropped 1 base and J dropped 2 bases, with 12 bases sitting between them. The CDR3 covers 15 residues. Germline-derived CDR1 and CDR2 are SEHNR and FQNEAQ (reference sequence). CDR3 nucleotide sequence: TGTGCCAGCAGCTTAGAGTGGGGCTTAACCTACGAGCAGTACTTC. Translation: CASSLEWGLTYEQYF.

The chain uses TRBV2 and TRBJ2-2; D ambiguous. Between the trimmed V and J ends, which lost 6 bases and 1 base, there was a span of 21 bases. Germline loops: CDR1 SNHLY, CDR2 FYNNEI. The CDR3 is 18 amino acids. CDR3 DNA: TGTGCCAGCAGCCACCGGTACGGTTCTGGAAAGAACACCGGGGAGCTGTTTTTT. Translated: CASSHRYGSGKNTGELFF.

The J gene is TRBJ2-7, the V gene TRBV27, with D possibly TRBD2 on 5 matching bases. The CDR3 runs to 14 residues. CDR1 and CDR2 (germline): MNHEY, SMNVEV (reference sequence). Deletions cut 4 bases from V and 0 bases from J, with 10 bases between. The CDR3 nucleotides are TGTGCCAGCAGTTGGGGAGAGAGCTCCTACGAGCAGTACTTC. This sequence encodes CASSWGESSYEQYF.

This chain connects TRBV30 to TRBJ2-7; the match to TRBD1 covers 9 bases. Per the germline V gene, CDR1 is GTSNPN and CDR2 is SVGIG (reference sequence). Losses at the gene ends were 1 base for V and 2 bases for J; bases not matched to a gene: 3. The CDR3 has 14 amino acids. This CDR3 is CAWSAHRGPYEQYF. CDR3 bases: TGTGCCTGGAGTGCCCACAGGGGGCCCTACGAGCAGTACTTC.

A remark on this clone: This sample includes further DNA sequences coding for the same CDR3. The chain uses TRBV29-1 and TRBJ2-5; D is uncertain. The CDR3 contains 10 residues. Germline CDR1 reads SQVTM; CDR2 reads ANQGSEA. The V end lost 4 bases, the J end lost 5 bases, and 5 bases lay between the germline ends. The CDR3 DNA reads TGCAGCGTTGCCGTTGAGACCCAGTACTTC. Residues: CSVAVETQYF.

V is TRBV4-3 and J is TRBJ2-2; tentative D call: TRBD1 (5 bases). V was clipped by 0 bases and J by 5 bases, with 13 bases between them. There are 16 residues in the CDR3. The germline V gene has CDR1 LGHNA and CDR2 YSLEER. CDR3 sequence: CASSQDFAGRTGELFF. CDR3 DNA sequence: TGCGCCAGCAGCCAAGATTTCGCAGGGCGAACCGGGGAGCTGTTTTTT.

In its sample, this clone was seen a few times. J is TRBJ2-5 and V is TRBV7-9; 9 bases fit TRBD1. The length of the CDR3 is 16 residues. Germline V gene sequence: CDR1 SEHNR, CDR2 FQNEAQ (reference sequence). Germline trimming cut 5 bases from V and 6 bases from J; bases unmatched to any gene: 13. The CDR3 loop reads CASSELRDRVTQTQYF. In DNA, the CDR3 is TGTGCCAGCAGCGAACTCCGGGACAGGGTAACCCAGACCCAGTACTTC. Looking up the rest from reference TRBV7-9 and TRBJ2-5 gives the full variable domain: DTGVSQNPRHKITKRGQNVTFRCDPISEHNRLYWYRQTLGQGPEFLTYFQNEAQLEKSRLLSDRFSAERPKGSFSTLEIQRTEQGDSAMYLCASSELRDRVTQTQYFGPGTRLLVL.

V gene TRBV2 combines with J gene TRBJ2-7, with 10 positions matching TRBD1. The germline gives CDR1 SNHLY, CDR2 FYNNEI. The CDR3 contains 15 residues. V shed 10 bases and J 4 bases; nucleotides not matched to a gene: 13. The CDR3 DNA sequence: TGTGCCACCTATACTTGGACAGGGGGAAAATACGAGCAGTACTTC. Its protein is CATYTWTGGKYEQYF.

The chain joins TRBV29-1 to TRBJ2-1; 14 bases fit TRBD2. V lost 7 bases to trimming and J lost 6 bases; unmatched junction nucleotides: 5. This CDR3 is 14 amino acids long. The germline V gene has CDR1 SQVTM and CDR2 ANQGSEA. CDR3 in amino acids: CSAQGLAGGNEQFF. DNA of the CDR3: TGCAGCGCTCAAGGACTAGCGGGAGGCAATGAGCAGTTCTTC.